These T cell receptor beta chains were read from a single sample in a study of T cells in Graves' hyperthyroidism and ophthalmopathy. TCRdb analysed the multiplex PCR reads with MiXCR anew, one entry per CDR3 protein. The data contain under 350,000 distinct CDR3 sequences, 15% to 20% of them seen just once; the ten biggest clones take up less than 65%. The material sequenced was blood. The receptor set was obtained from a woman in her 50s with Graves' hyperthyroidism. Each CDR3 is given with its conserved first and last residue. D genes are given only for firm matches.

CDR3aa: CASLGTSSSYNEQFF
d_gene: -
v_gene: TRBV2

CDR3aa: CSARLAGTYQETQYF
d_gene: TRBD2
v_gene: TRBV20-1

CDR3aa: CASSYQRYYEQYF
d_gene: -
v_gene: TRBV27

CDR3aa: CASSQRGDTEAFF
d_gene: -
v_gene: TRBV2

CDR3aa: CASSLAIGTGNTEAFF
d_gene: TRBD1
v_gene: TRBV5-6

CDR3aa: CASSRVGGLSTDTQYF
d_gene: -
v_gene: TRBV4-1

CDR3aa: CATKGGGGSTDTQYF
d_gene: -
v_gene: TRBV6-5

CDR3aa: CSVEVPGQTSYEQYF
d_gene: TRBD1
v_gene: TRBV29-1

CDR3aa: CASTDRAEQFF
d_gene: -
v_gene: TRBV6-1

CDR3aa: CASSEGTSGFTYEQYF
d_gene: TRBD2
v_gene: TRBV2

CDR3aa: CASSLMRGNEKLFF
d_gene: -
v_gene: TRBV7-9

CDR3aa: CASSDGQDHGYTF
d_gene: TRBD1
v_gene: TRBV5-6

CDR3aa: CSARDLGGQDLTDTQYF
d_gene: -
v_gene: TRBV20-1

CDR3aa: CASRFSGNYGYTF
d_gene: -
v_gene: TRBV2

CDR3aa: CSARVVGSYNEQFF
d_gene: -
v_gene: TRBV20-1

CDR3aa: CASSQDDRGAETYKETQYF
d_gene: -
v_gene: TRBV3-1

CDR3aa: CSARARGGLDGELFF
d_gene: TRBD2
v_gene: TRBV20-1

CDR3aa: CASSLEDGHGYTF
d_gene: -
v_gene: TRBV5-8

CDR3aa: CASSTGASSYNSPLHF
d_gene: TRBD1
v_gene: TRBV3-1

CDR3aa: CASSTDKVGYNEQFF
d_gene: -
v_gene: TRBV12-3/TRBV12-4

CDR3aa: CAYDGLGDGEQYF
d_gene: -
v_gene: TRBV30

CDR3aa: CASTGHRQETQYF
d_gene: -
v_gene: TRBV2

CDR3aa: CASSITPRDIWDYGTNYGYTF
d_gene: -
v_gene: TRBV19

CDR3aa: CASSSSRSGKIYEQYF
d_gene: TRBD2
v_gene: TRBV7-2

CDR3aa: CASSLSFPTGRFYEQYF
d_gene: TRBD1
v_gene: TRBV28

CDR3aa: CASSRDTSNYGYTF
d_gene: -
v_gene: TRBV18

CDR3aa: CASSSRGRPNEQFF
d_gene: TRBD1
v_gene: TRBV28

CDR3aa: CASSERQGDSGELFF
d_gene: TRBD1
v_gene: TRBV6-1

CDR3aa: CAWSVNGFGNQPQHF
d_gene: -
v_gene: TRBV30

CDR3aa: CSARDRGRGVADTQYF
d_gene: -
v_gene: TRBV20-1

CDR3aa: CASSYLAGGQVSVEQFF
d_gene: TRBD2
v_gene: TRBV3-1

CDR3aa: CASTEEVLNYGYTF
d_gene: -
v_gene: TRBV6-1

CDR3aa: CASSPLTVGNYGYTF
d_gene: -
v_gene: TRBV18

CDR3aa: CASSPREGTEKLFF
d_gene: -
v_gene: TRBV3-1

CDR3aa: CASSPGASNEQFF
d_gene: -
v_gene: TRBV18

CDR3aa: CASSFRGPGANVLTF
d_gene: TRBD1
v_gene: TRBV12-3/TRBV12-4

CDR3aa: CASSLAGGAGGQDEQFF
d_gene: TRBD2
v_gene: TRBV7-2

CDR3aa: CASRDFSDNEQFF
d_gene: -
v_gene: TRBV14

CDR3aa: CAISEPAEPLHF
d_gene: -
v_gene: TRBV10-3

CDR3aa: CASSLEGQPATNEKLFF
d_gene: TRBD1
v_gene: TRBV5-1

CDR3aa: CASSLPRTAGNEQFF
d_gene: -
v_gene: TRBV5-6

CDR3aa: CASSPGRTGTDTQYF
d_gene: -
v_gene: TRBV18

CDR3aa: CASSLPGEINEKLFF
d_gene: -
v_gene: TRBV6-1

CDR3aa: CASSWTGGTSYNEQFF
d_gene: TRBD1
v_gene: TRBV5-1

CDR3aa: CAWSKRGEPQHF
d_gene: -
v_gene: TRBV30

CDR3aa: CATSDSGISYEQYF
d_gene: -
v_gene: TRBV24-1

CDR3aa: CAWSWQPVDEQFF
d_gene: -
v_gene: TRBV30

CDR3aa: CATSRAPGDEQFF
d_gene: -
v_gene: TRBV10-3